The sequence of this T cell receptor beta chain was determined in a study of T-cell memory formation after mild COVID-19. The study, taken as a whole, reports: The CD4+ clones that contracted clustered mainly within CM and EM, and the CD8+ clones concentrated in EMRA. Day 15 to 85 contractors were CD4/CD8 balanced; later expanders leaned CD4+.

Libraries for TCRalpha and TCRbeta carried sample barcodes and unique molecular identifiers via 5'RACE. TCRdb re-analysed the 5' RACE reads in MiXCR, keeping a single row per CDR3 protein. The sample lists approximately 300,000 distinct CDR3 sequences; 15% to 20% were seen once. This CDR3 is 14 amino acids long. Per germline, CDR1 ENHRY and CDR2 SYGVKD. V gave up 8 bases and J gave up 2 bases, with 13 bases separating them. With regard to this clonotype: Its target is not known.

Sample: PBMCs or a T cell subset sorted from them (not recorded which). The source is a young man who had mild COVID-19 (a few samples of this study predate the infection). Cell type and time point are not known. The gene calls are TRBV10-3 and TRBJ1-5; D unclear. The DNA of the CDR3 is TGTGCCATCGGAACCGATGGGGGCAATCAGCCCCAGCATTTT. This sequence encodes CAIGTDGGNQPQHF.